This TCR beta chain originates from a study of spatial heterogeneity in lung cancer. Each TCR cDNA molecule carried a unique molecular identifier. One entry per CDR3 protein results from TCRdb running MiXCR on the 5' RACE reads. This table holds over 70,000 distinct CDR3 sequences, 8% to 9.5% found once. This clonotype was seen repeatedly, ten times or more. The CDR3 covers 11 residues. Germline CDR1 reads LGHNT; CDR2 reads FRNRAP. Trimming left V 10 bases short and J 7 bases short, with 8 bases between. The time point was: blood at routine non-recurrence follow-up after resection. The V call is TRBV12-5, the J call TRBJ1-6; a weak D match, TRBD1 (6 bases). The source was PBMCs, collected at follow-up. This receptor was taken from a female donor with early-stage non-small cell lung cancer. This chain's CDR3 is CATGENSPLHF. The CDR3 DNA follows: TGTGCTACAGGGGAAAATTCACCCCTCCACTTT.